Described below is a single TCR beta chain sequence and its context. This sample is part of a study of blood T cell repertoires in COVID-19. Study as a whole: T cells, B-cell-depleted T cells, or PBMCs supplied cDNA or gDNA.

Per the authors' pipeline: The assay estimated nucleated cells by amplifying reference gene primers. The table came from immunoSEQ multiplex PCR; TCRdb's copy has only in-frame clones and leaves some out. That table gives V, J and clone size, and the DNA gave D and trimming. The table includes 130,000 to 150,000 clones, roughly 90% detected once. The CDR3 runs to 16 residues. J gave up 5 bases and V 2 bases, and 10 bases lay outside the gene matches. Germline CDR1 is MNHEY and CDR2 is SVGAGI. Donors were grouped by their self-reported clinical history. The sample taken for sequencing was PBMCs or T cells enriched from blood (not recorded which). The chain links TRBV6-5 to TRBJ1-1; TRBD1 matches at 8 bases. This TCR was sampled from a woman aged 40 to 50 who had been exposed to COVID-19. The CDR3 DNA reads as TGTGCCAGCAGTTACGCGAAACAGGGGGACGGGACTGAAGCTTTCTTT. Translating gives CASSYAKQGDGTEAFF.